Listed here are 5 T cell receptor beta chains from one sample, sequenced in a study of CD8+ T cells in alopecia areata. Indicated treatment: oral pan-JAK inhibitor, 5-10 mg twice daily. RNA was extracted and reverse transcribed into cDNA as the sequencing template. TCRdb's table, derived via immunoSEQ multiplex PCR, lists solely in-frame clones and lacks some. The table shows about 210,000 clones, with about three fifths occurring only once. Sequencing used CD4+ T cells sorted from blood, obtained at week 4, from a patient treated with tofacitinib. Every receptor here comes from a human donor with alopecia areata.

The chain carries TRBV11-3 and TRBJ2-5; tentative D call: TRBD1 (5 bases). The V end was cut by 8 bases, the J end by 5 bases, with 12 bases between. Germline V gives CDR1 SGHNT, CDR2 YENEEA. CDR3 size: 12 residues. Written as DNA, the CDR3 is TGTGCCAGCCTAGGGGTAGATGAGACCCAGTACTTC. Amino acid sequence: CASLGVDETQYF.

The J gene is TRBJ1-1, the V gene TRBV20-1; D is ambiguous. The V end lost 6 bases, the J end lost 5 bases, and 7 bases lay between the germline ends. The CDR3 consists of 10 residues. Germline V gene sequence: CDR1 DFQATT, CDR2 SNEGSKA (reference sequence). For the CDR3, the DNA is TGCAGTGCCATCTCTACTGAAGCTTTCTTT. Protein: CSAISTEAFF.

This clone was seen a few times. The J gene is TRBJ1-3, the V gene TRBV10-2; 7 bases are shared with TRBD1. The junction had 5 bases not matched to a gene; V was cut back by 8 bases and J by 1 base. CDR1 and CDR2 from the germline V gene are WSHSY and SAAADI. CDR3 size: 14 residues. The CDR3 DNA reads TGCGCCAGCGGTACAGGGGAATCTGGAAACACCATATATTTT. Its translation is CASGTGESGNTIYF.

The V call is TRBV7-2, the J call TRBJ1-2; TRBD1 matches at 7 bases. The CDR3 runs to 13 residues. Germline-derived CDR1 and CDR2 are SGHTA and FQGNSA. V gave up 6 bases and J gave up 5 bases; unmatched junction bases: 6. The CDR3 loop is CASSYDREYGYTF. The DNA of the CDR3 is TGTGCCAGCAGTTACGACAGGGAGTATGGCTACACCTTC. Supplemented by reference TRBV7-2 and TRBJ1-2, the full variable domain reads GAGVSQSPSNKVTEKGKDVELRCDPISGHTALYWYRQSLGQGLEFLIYFQGNSAPDKSGLPSDRFSAERTGGSVSTLTIQRTQQEDSAVYLCASSYDREYGYTFGSGTRLTVV.

The V call is TRBV29-1, the J call TRBJ1-1, with D possibly matching TRBD1 (6 bases). Germline loops: CDR1 SQVTM, CDR2 ANQGSEA. V was shortened by 0 bases and J by 7 bases, with 9 bases between the two germline ends. The CDR3 totals 12 residues. CDR3 nucleotides: TGCAGCGTTGAAGAGGGGGCAGGTGAAGCTTTCTTT. This translates into CSVEEGAGEAFF.